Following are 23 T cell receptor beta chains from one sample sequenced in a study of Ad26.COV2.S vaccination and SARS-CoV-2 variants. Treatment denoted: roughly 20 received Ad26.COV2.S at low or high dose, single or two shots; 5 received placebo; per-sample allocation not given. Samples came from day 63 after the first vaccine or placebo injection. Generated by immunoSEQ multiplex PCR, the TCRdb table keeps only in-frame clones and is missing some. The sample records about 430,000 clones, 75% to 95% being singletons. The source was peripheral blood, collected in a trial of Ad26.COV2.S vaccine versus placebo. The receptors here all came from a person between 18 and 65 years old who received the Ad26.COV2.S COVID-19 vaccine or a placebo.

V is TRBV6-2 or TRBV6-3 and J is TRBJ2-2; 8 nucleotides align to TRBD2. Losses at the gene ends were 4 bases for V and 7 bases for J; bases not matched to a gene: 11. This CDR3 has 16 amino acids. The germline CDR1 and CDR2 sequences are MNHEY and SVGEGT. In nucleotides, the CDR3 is TGTGCCAGCAGTTGGCCCACTAGCGGTAGGAACGGGGAGCTGTTTTTT. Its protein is CASSWPTSGRNGELFF.

The CDR3 reads CASSRIAGNTEAFF. The CDR3 DNA reads as TGTGCCAGCAGTCGAATCGCAGGGAACACTGAAGCTTTCTTT. The chain joins TRBV6-5 to TRBJ1-1; D gene ambiguous. Germline assignment: CDR1 MNHEY and CDR2 SVGAGI. Between the trimmed V and J ends, which lost 5 bases and 1 base, there was a span of 11 bases. The CDR3 has 14 amino acids.

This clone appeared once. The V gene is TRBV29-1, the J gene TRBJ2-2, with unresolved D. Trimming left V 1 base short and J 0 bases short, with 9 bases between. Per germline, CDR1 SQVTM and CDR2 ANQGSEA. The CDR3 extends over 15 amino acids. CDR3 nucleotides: TGCAGCGTTGAAGTCGTGGGAACGAACACCGGGGAGCTGTTTTTT. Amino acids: CSVEVVGTNTGELFF.

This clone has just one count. The CDR3, as DNA: TGCGCCAGCAGCTTGGAGATTGACAGGTCCATCAATGAGCAGTTCTTC. Translated: CASSLEIDRSINEQFF. This sequence joins TRBV5-1 and TRBJ2-1, with a tentative D call TRBD1 (6 bases). The CDR3 runs to 16 residues. Germline V lookup: CDR1 SGHRS, CDR2 YFSETQ. Trimming shortened V by 0 bases and J by 6 bases, and 16 bases separated the two germline ends.

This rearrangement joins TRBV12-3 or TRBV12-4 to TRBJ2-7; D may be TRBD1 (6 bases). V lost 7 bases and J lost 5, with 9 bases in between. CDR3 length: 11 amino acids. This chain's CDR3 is CASTNRDEQYF. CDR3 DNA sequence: TGTGCCAGCACAAACAGGGACGAGCAGTACTTC.

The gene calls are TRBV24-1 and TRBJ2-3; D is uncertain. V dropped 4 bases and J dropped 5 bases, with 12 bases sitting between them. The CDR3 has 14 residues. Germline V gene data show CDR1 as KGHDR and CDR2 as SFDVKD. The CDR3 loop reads CATSDRTSRDTQYF. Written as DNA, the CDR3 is TGTGCCACCAGTGACCGCACCTCCAGAGATACGCAGTATTTT.

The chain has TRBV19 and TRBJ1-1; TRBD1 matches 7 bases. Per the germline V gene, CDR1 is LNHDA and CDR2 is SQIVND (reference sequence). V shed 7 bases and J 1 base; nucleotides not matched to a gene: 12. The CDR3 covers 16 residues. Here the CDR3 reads CASTLTGIYPNTEAFF. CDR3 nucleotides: TGTGCCAGTACCCTGACAGGGATCTACCCGAACACTGAAGCTTTCTTT.

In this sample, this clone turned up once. The CDR3 region is CASSDLGPADEQYF. In DNA form, the CDR3 reads TGTGCCAGCTCGGACCTCGGACCGGCGGACGAGCAGTACTTC. J is TRBJ2-7 and V is TRBV6-6, with D unclear. Trimming took 8 bases from V and 5 from J, leaving 19 bases between them. Germline V gene lookup returns CDR1 MNHNY and CDR2 SVGAGI (reference sequence). The CDR3 loop spans 14 amino acids.

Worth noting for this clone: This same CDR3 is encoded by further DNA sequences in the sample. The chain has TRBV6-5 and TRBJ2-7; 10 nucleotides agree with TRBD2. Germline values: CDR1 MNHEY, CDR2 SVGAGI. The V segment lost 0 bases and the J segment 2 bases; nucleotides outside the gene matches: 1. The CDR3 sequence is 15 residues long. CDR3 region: CASSYSLAGAYEQYF. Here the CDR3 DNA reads TGTGCCAGCAGTTACTCGCTAGCGGGAGCCTACGAGCAGTACTTC.

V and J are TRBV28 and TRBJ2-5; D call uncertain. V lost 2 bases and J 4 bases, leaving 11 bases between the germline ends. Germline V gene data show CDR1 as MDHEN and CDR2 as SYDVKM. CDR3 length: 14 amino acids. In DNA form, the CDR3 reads TGTGCCAGCAGTTTACTGTCCCTAGGAGAGACCCAGTACTTC. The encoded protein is CASSLLSLGETQYF.

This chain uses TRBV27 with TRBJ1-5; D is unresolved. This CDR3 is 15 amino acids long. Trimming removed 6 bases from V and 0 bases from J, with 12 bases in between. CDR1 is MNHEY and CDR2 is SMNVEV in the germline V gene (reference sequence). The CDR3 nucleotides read TGTGCCAGCAGGCTCCACACGGATAGCAATCAGCCCCAGCATTTT. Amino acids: CASRLHTDSNQPQHF.

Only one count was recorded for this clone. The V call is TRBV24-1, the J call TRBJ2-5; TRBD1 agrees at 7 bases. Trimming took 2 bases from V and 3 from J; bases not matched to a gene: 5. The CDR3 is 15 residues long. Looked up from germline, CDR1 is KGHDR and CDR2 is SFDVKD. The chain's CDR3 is CATSDSRTGEETQYF. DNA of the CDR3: TGTGCCACCAGTGATTCCCGGACAGGCGAAGAGACCCAGTACTTC.

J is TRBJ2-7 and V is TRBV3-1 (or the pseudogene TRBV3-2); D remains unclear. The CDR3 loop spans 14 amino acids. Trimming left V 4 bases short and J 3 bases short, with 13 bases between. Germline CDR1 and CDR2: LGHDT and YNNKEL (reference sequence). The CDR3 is CASSPMTENYEQYF. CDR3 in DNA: TGTGCCAGCAGCCCAATGACGGAAAACTACGAGCAGTACTTC.

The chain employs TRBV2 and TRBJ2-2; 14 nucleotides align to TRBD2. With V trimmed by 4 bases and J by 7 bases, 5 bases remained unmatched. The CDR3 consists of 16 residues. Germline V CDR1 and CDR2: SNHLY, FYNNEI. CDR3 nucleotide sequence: TGTGCCAGCAGTGTGACTAGCGGGAGGGCCGGCGGGGAGCTGTTTTTT. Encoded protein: CASSVTSGRAGGELFF.

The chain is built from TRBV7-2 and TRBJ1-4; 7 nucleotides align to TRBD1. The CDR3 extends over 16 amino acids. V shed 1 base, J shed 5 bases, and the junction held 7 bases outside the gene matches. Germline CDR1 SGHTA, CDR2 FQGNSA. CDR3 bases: TGTGCCAGCAGCTTAGACATGTCAGGGGGAAATGAAAAACTGTTTTTT. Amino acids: CASSLDMSGGNEKLFF.

The CDR3 nucleotides read TGTGCCAGCAGCTCACAACAGGGGGGGTTCGGTGATACGCAGTATTTT. Translating it yields CASSSQQGGFGDTQYF. The chain recombines TRBV5-4 with TRBJ2-3, with D maybe TRBD1 (8 bases). Germline CDR1 reads SGHNT; CDR2 reads YYREEE (reference sequence). The CDR3 is 16 residues long. Trimming pared 3 bases from V and 6 bases from J, leaving 20 bases between.

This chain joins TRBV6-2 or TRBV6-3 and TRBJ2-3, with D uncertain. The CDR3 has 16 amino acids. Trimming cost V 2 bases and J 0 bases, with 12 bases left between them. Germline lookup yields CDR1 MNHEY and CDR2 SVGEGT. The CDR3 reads CASSYPTIPSTDTQYF. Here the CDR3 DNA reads TGTGCCAGCAGTTACCCAACCATTCCTAGCACAGATACGCAGTATTTT.

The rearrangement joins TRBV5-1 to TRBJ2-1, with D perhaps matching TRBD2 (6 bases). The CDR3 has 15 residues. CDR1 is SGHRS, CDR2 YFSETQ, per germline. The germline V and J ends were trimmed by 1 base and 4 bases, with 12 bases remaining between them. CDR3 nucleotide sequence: TGCGCCAGCAGCTTGAACGGGGGAGTATACAATGAGCAGTTCTTC. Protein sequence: CASSLNGGVYNEQFF.

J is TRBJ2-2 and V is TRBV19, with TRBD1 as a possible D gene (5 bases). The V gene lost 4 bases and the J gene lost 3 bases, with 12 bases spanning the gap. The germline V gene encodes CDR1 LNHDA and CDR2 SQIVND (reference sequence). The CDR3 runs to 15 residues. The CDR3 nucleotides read TGTGCCAGTAGTACCTCCCAGGGTGACACCGGGGAGCTGTTTTTT. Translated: CASSTSQGDTGELFF.

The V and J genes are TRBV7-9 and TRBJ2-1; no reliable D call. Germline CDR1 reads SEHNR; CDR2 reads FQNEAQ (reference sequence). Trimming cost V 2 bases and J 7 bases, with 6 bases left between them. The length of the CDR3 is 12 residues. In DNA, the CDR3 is TGTGCCAGCAGCTTAACAGAAAATGAGCAGTTCTTC. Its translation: CASSLTENEQFF.

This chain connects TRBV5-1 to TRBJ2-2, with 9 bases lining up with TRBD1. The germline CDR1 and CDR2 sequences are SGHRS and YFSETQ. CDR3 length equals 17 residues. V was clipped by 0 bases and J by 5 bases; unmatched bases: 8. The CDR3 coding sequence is TGCGCCAGCAGCTTGGGGGACAGGGTCGTTTTAACCGGGGAGCTGTTTTTT. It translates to CASSLGDRVVLTGELFF.

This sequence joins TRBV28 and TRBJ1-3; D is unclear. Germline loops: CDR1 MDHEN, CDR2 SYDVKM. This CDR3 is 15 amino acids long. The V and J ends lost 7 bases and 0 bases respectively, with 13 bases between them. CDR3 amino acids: CASTGRSTSGNTIYF. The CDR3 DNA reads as TGTGCCAGCACGGGTCGGTCTACCTCTGGAAACACCATATATTTT.

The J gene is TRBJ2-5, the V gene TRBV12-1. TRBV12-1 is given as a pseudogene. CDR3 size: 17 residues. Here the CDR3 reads CASSLGSDWGWQETQYF. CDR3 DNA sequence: TGTGCCAGCAGCCTTGGATCAGATTGGGGTTGGCAAGAGACCCAGTACTTC.